This T cell receptor beta chain was sequenced for a study of blood T cells in healthy people across ages. The authors ran a second PCR of about 6 to 11 cycles using a sample-barcoded 5' primer and a J-beta primer mix. Researchers report that a template-switch adaptor with 12 random nucleotides tagged each cDNA molecule. TCRdb redid the calling of the 5' RACE reads with MiXCR, one entry per CDR3 protein. This table has roughly 800,000 distinct CDR3 sequences, about three fifths appearing once. The study, taken as a whole, reports: Any changes in expanded clonotypes were possibly confounded, as donor CMV status remained unknown.

This CDR3 spans 14 amino acids. Looked up from germline, CDR1 is MNHEY and CDR2 is SVGAGI. V was pared by 2 bases and J by 1 base, with 9 bases between. This clonotype was detected a few times. The antigen remains undetermined. This chain joins TRBV6-5 and TRBJ2-7; D is unresolved. Specimen: blood. The sequence was collected from a man aged 25 to 40 in good health. The CDR3, as DNA: TGTGCCAGCAGTTACAACTGGCAATCCTACGAGCAGTACTTC. Encoded protein: CASSYNWQSYEQYF.